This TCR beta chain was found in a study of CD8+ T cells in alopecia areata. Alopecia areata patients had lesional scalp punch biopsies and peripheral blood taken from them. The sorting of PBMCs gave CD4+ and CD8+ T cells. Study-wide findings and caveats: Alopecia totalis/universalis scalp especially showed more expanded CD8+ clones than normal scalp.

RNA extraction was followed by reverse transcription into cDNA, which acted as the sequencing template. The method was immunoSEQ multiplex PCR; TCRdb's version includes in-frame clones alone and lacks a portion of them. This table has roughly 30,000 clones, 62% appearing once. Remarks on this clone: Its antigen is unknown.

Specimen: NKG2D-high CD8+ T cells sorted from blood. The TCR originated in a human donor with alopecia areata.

The CDR3 DNA reads as TGTGCCAGCAGGCAGACGGGACAGATTAACTATGGCTACACCTTC. It yields the protein CASRQTGQINYGYTF. J is TRBJ1-2 and V is TRBV27; TRBD1 aligns across 7 bases. The CDR3 is 15 amino acids. J was trimmed by 1 base and V by 6 bases; bases with no gene match: 8. The V gene's germline CDR1 is MNHEY and CDR2 SMNVEV (reference sequence).